The rows below give T cell receptor beta chains drawn from one sample of a study of T-cell reconstitution after alpha-beta-depleted transplantation in children. TCRdb recomputed calls from the PCR reads with MiXCR, one row per CDR3 protein. The sample includes 300,000 to 350,000 distinct CDR3 sequences, approximately 23% of them seen just once. This sample comprised PBMCs, mostly from graft donor cells, obtained 180 days after TCRalphabeta/CD19-depleted stem cell transplant. Receptor source: a male patient younger than 18 who had a stem cell transplant for acute lymphoblastic leukemia, so the T cells may come from the graft donor. The CDR3 runs from the conserved cysteine through the conserved F or W. The D gene is left open where the match is weak. Part of the rows lack a size; the others show once, few, many or a class for expanded clones.

D: NA; J: TRBJ2-7; size: few; V: TRBV7-8; CDR3: CASSFIAATYEQYF; DNA: TGTGCCAGCAGCTTTATAGCGGCAACCTACGAGCAGTACTTC
D: NA; J: TRBJ2-7; size: few; V: TRBV12-3/TRBV12-4; CDR3: CASSLGLAEQYF; DNA: TGTGCCAGCAGTCTCGGACTCGCCGAGCAGTACTTC
D: NA; J: TRBJ2-3; size: few; V: TRBV20-1; CDR3: CSALPGTDTQYF; DNA: TGCAGTGCCCTGCCCGGGACGGATACGCAGTATTTT
D: NA; J: TRBJ2-5; size: few; V: TRBV24-1; CDR3: CATTGQPAGETQYF; DNA: TGTGCCACAACCGGACAGCCGGCGGGGGAGACCCAGTACTTC
D: NA; J: TRBJ2-5; size: few; V: TRBV5-6; CDR3: CASSLQEIEIQETQYF; DNA: TGTGCCAGCAGCTTACAGGAAATCGAAATTCAAGAGACCCAGTACTTC
D: NA; J: TRBJ2-7; size: few; V: TRBV21-1; CDR3: CASSKPYRVPYEQYF; DNA: TGTGCCAGCAGCAAACCATACAGGGTTCCCTACGAGCAGTACTTC
D: NA; J: TRBJ1-2; size: NA; V: TRBV27; CDR3: CASSFKAGAGGYTF; DNA: TGTGCCAGCAGTTTCAAGGCAGGGGCGGGCGGCTACACCTTC
D: NA; J: TRBJ2-1; size: NA; V: TRBV7-2; CDR3: CASSSYGGHYNEQFF; DNA: TGTGCCAGCAGCTCATACGGGGGACATTACAATGAGCAGTTCTTC
D: TRBD1; J: TRBJ1-2; size: few; V: TRBV5-1; CDR3: CASSFGTGVIYGYTF; DNA: TGCGCCAGCAGCTTCGGGACAGGGGTTATCTATGGCTACACCTTC
D: NA; J: TRBJ2-7; size: few; V: TRBV7-9; CDR3: CASSFREGLNEQYF; DNA: TGTGCCAGCAGCTTTCGAGAGGGCCTGAACGAGCAGTACTTC
D: NA; J: TRBJ1-3; size: NA; V: TRBV5-4; CDR3: CASSFAGNSGNTIYF; DNA: TGTGCCAGCAGCTTCGCAGGGAACTCTGGAAACACCATATATTTT
D: NA; J: TRBJ2-2; size: NA; V: TRBV12-3/TRBV12-4; CDR3: CASSSGTPRLGELFF; DNA: TGTGCCAGCAGTTCCGGGACACCCAGGTTGGGGGAGCTGTTTTTT
D: NA; J: TRBJ2-1; size: NA; V: TRBV2; CDR3: CASSDESGRARGEQFF; DNA: TGTGCCAGCAGTGACGAGAGTGGGAGGGCTAGGGGGGAGCAGTTCTTC
D: NA; J: TRBJ2-6; size: NA; V: TRBV7-2; CDR3: CASSLRLSGANVLTF; DNA: TGTGCCAGCAGCTTAAGACTATCTGGGGCCAACGTCCTGACTTTC
D: TRBD1; J: TRBJ1-5; size: NA; V: TRBV12-3/TRBV12-4; CDR3: CASSYRQGSNQPQHF; DNA: TGTGCCAGCAGTTATCGACAGGGAAGCAATCAGCCCCAGCATTTT
D: NA; J: TRBJ1-6; size: few; V: TRBV2; CDR3: CASSVGGVRRNSPLHF; DNA: TGTGCCAGCAGTGTGGGGGGGGTGCGACGGAATTCACCCCTCCACTTT
D: NA; J: TRBJ2-1; size: NA; V: TRBV20-1; CDR3: CSATLEIGYNEQFF; DNA: TGCAGTGCTACTCTAGAGATCGGGTACAATGAGCAGTTCTTC
D: NA; J: TRBJ2-7; size: NA; V: TRBV12-3/TRBV12-4; CDR3: CASSLPPSLLEQYF; DNA: TGTGCCAGCAGTTTACCCCCCTCTCTGCTCGAGCAGTACTTC
D: NA; J: TRBJ1-3; size: NA; V: TRBV20-1; CDR3: CSASSGDGNTIYF; DNA: TGCAGTGCTAGCTCAGGGGACGGAAACACCATATATTTT
D: TRBD2; J: TRBJ2-7; size: few; V: TRBV20-1; CDR3: CSARLAGYEQYF; DNA: TGCAGTGCTAGACTAGCGGGATACGAGCAGTACTTC
D: TRBD1; J: TRBJ2-7; size: many; V: TRBV5-1; CDR3: CASSLWTGVSYEQYF; DNA: TGCGCCAGCAGCCTCTGGACAGGGGTCTCCTACGAGCAGTACTTC
D: NA; J: TRBJ1-1; size: NA; V: TRBV18; CDR3: CASSPPDSVSGTEAFF; DNA: TGTGCCAGCTCACCCCCGGATTCGGTCTCGGGCACTGAAGCTTTCTTT
D: NA; J: TRBJ1-1; size: many; V: TRBV7-3; CDR3: CASSLLGANTEAFF; DNA: TGTGCCAGCAGCTTACTGGGGGCGAACACTGAAGCTTTCTTT
D: NA; J: TRBJ2-1; size: few; V: TRBV2; CDR3: CASKRIFLGGQYNEQFF; DNA: TGTGCCAGCAAGAGGATTTTCCTTGGCGGGCAATACAATGAGCAGTTCTTC
D: NA; J: TRBJ2-3; size: few; V: TRBV11-2; CDR3: CASSSPGGSTDTQYF; DNA: TGTGCCAGCAGCTCCCCGGGCGGGAGCACAGATACGCAGTATTTT
D: NA; J: TRBJ2-7; size: few; V: TRBV20-1; CDR3: CSASWDLPYEQYF; DNA: TGCAGTGCCAGTTGGGACCTACCTTACGAGCAGTACTTC
D: NA; J: TRBJ2-5; size: few; V: TRBV5-1; CDR3: CASSWAVGQETQYF; DNA: TGCGCCAGCAGCTGGGCGGTAGGCCAAGAGACCCAGTACTTC
D: NA; J: TRBJ2-1; size: few; V: TRBV7-3; CDR3: CASSLTPEDYSYNEQFF; DNA: TGTGCCAGCAGCTTAACCCCTGAGGACTACTCCTACAATGAGCAGTTCTTC
D: TRBD1; J: TRBJ2-7; size: few; V: TRBV28; CDR3: CASSFPSGTGNEQYF; DNA: TGTGCCAGCAGTTTTCCCTCCGGGACAGGGAACGAGCAGTACTTC
D: NA; J: TRBJ2-1; size: NA; V: TRBV10-3; CDR3: CAISDVAKEQFF; DNA: TGTGCCATCAGTGATGTGGCGAAGGAGCAGTTCTTC
D: NA; J: TRBJ1-1; size: few; V: TRBV7-9; CDR3: CASSLEGLEAFF; DNA: TGTGCCAGCAGCTTAGAAGGGCTTGAAGCTTTCTTT
D: TRBD2; J: TRBJ2-5; size: NA; V: TRBV9; CDR3: CASSVLAGGGETQYF; DNA: TGTGCCAGCAGCGTACTAGCGGGAGGGGGAGAGACCCAGTACTTC
D: NA; J: TRBJ2-4; size: NA; V: TRBV20-1; CDR3: CSAWRSQNIQYF; DNA: TGCAGTGCCTGGAGGTCTCAAAACATTCAGTACTTC
D: NA; J: TRBJ1-2; size: NA; V: TRBV20-1; CDR3: CSASHLRGYGYTF; DNA: TGCAGTGCTAGTCATTTGAGGGGGTATGGCTACACCTTC
D: NA; J: TRBJ2-7; size: few; V: TRBV12-3/TRBV12-4; CDR3: CASSFRRQVSYPYEQYF; DNA: TGTGCCAGCAGTTTTAGGAGACAGGTTTCTTACCCCTACGAGCAGTACTTC
D: TRBD2; J: TRBJ2-6; size: NA; V: TRBV7-9; CDR3: CASSLTSGVSGANVLTF; DNA: TGTGCCAGCAGCTTAACAAGCGGGGTCTCTGGGGCCAACGTCCTGACTTTC
D: NA; J: TRBJ1-5; size: NA; V: TRBV12-2; CDR3: CASRFPGHKSF; DNA: TGTGCAAGTCGCTTCCCGGGCCACAAAAGTTTT
D: TRBD2; J: TRBJ2-7; size: few; V: TRBV7-2; CDR3: CASSLRRGYEQYF; DNA: TGTGCCAGCAGCCTCCGGCGGGGGTACGAGCAGTACTTC
D: TRBD2; J: TRBJ2-5; size: few; V: TRBV7-8; CDR3: CASSLRTSSGTQYF; DNA: TGTGCCAGCAGTTTGAGGACTAGTTCGGGGACCCAGTACTTC
D: NA; J: TRBJ2-1; size: NA; V: TRBV6-1; CDR3: CASSKQIAVNLDEQFF; DNA: TGTGCCAGCAGTAAGCAAATAGCGGTGAATTTGGATGAGCAGTTCTTC
D: TRBD1; J: TRBJ1-2; size: few; V: TRBV6-1; CDR3: CATTGGYGYTF; DNA: TGTGCCACGACAGGGGGCTATGGCTACACCTTC
D: TRBD1; J: TRBJ2-5; size: NA; V: TRBV27; CDR3: CASNLRGQGLETQYF; DNA: TGTGCCAGCAATTTGCGAGGACAGGGGTTAGAGACCCAGTACTTC
D: TRBD2; J: TRBJ2-7; size: few; V: TRBV6-5; CDR3: CASSYAGTSAIYEQYF; DNA: TGTGCCAGCAGTTACGCCGGGACTAGCGCGATCTACGAGCAGTACTTC
D: NA; J: TRBJ2-5; size: few; V: TRBV18; CDR3: CASSPRTIQETQYF; DNA: TGTGCCAGCTCACCAAGAACTATCCAAGAGACCCAGTACTTC
D: TRBD2; J: TRBJ2-1; size: NA; V: TRBV7-2; CDR3: CASSLDRLAGEVEQFF; DNA: TGTGCCAGCAGCTTAGACAGACTAGCGGGAGAAGTGGAGCAGTTCTTC
D: TRBD1; J: TRBJ1-2; size: NA; V: TRBV5-1; CDR3: CASSSQGAANYGYTF; DNA: TGCGCCAGCAGCTCACAGGGGGCAGCTAACTATGGCTACACCTTC
D: NA; J: TRBJ2-3; size: NA; V: TRBV5-1; CDR3: CASSKIKGGTQYF; DNA: TGCGCCAGCAGCAAAATAAAGGGGGGTACGCAGTATTTT
D: NA; J: TRBJ2-2; size: NA; V: TRBV20-1; CDR3: CSARKGSTGELFF; DNA: TGCAGTGCTAGAAAAGGGAGCACCGGGGAGCTGTTTTTT
D: NA; J: TRBJ2-7; size: NA; V: TRBV9; CDR3: CASSVAGYHEQYF; DNA: TGTGCCAGCAGCGTGGCGGGTTACCACGAGCAGTACTTC
D: TRBD1; J: TRBJ2-3; size: NA; V: TRBV7-9; CDR3: CASSLYWDRDTDTQYF; DNA: TGTGCCAGCAGCTTATACTGGGACAGGGACACAGATACGCAGTATTTT
D: TRBD2; J: TRBJ2-2; size: few; V: TRBV27; CDR3: CASRGGGNTGELFF; DNA: TGTGCCAGCAGGGGCGGGGGTAACACCGGGGAGCTGTTTTTT